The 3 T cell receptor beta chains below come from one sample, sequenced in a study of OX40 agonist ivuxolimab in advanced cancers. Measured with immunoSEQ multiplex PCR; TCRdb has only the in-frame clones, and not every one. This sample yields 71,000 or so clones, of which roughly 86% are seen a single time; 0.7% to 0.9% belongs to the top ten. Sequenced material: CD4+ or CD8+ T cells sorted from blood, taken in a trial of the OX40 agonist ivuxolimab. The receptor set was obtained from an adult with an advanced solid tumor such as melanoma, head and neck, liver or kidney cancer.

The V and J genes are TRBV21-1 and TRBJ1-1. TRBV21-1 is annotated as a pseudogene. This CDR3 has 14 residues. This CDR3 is CASSNWRDNTEAFF. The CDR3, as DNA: TGTGCCAGCAGCAATTGGAGGGACAACACTGAAGCTTTCTTT.

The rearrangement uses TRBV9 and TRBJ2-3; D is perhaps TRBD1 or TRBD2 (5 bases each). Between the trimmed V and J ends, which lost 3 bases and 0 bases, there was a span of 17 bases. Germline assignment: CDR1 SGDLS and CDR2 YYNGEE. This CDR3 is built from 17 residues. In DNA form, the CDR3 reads TGTGCCAGCAGCGCCCGCCCAGAGTGGGGGAGCACAGATACGCAGTATTTT. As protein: CASSARPEWGSTDTQYF.

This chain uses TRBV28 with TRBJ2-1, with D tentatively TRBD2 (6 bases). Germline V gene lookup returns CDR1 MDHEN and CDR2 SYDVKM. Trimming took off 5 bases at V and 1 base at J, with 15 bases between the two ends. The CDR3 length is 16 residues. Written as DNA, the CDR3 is TGTGCCAGCAGTCCAGATAGCGGAAAATCCTACAATGAGCAGTTCTTC. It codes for CASSPDSGKSYNEQFF.